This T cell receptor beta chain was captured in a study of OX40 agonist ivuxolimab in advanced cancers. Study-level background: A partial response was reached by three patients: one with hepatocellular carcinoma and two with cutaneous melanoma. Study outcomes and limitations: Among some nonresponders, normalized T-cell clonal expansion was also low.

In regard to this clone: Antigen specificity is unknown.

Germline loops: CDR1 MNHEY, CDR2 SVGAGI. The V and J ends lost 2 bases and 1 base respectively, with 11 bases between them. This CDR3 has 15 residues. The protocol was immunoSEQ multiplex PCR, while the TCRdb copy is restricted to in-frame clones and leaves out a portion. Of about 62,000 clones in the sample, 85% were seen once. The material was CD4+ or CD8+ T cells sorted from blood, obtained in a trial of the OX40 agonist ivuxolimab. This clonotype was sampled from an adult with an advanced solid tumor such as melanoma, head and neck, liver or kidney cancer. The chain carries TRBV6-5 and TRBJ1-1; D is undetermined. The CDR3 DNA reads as TGTGCCAGCAGTTACCGCTTGCGTGGGAACACTGAAGCTTTCTTT. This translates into CASSYRLRGNTEAFF.